Listed below are T cell receptor beta chains from one sample, sequenced in a study of T cell responses to AZD1222 COVID-19 vaccine. Clones were sequenced by immunoSEQ multiplex PCR, and TCRdb holds only the in-frame ones, with some missing. The profile shows 150,000 or so clones, approximately 88% of them singletons. The sample was peripheral blood, taken on day 0 of AZD1222 vaccination. The origin of the receptors is an adult in good health. Each CDR3 is given with its conserved first and last residue. A D gene is named only where the DNA matches it firmly. Part of the rows lack a size; the others show once, few, many or a class for expanded clones.

J gene: TRBJ2-2
clone size: .
D gene: .
V gene: TRBV6-2/TRBV6-3
CDR3 protein: CASSYPGVAGELFF
CDR3 DNA: TGTGCCAGCAGTTACCCGGGGGTAGCCGGGGAGCTGTTTTTT

J gene: TRBJ1-2
clone size: .
D gene: .
V gene: TRBV28
CDR3 protein: CASSINGRGVGYTF
CDR3 DNA: TGTGCCAGCAGCATCAATGGAAGAGGGGTTGGCTACACCTTC

J gene: TRBJ2-7
clone size: once
D gene: .
V gene: TRBV3-1/TRBV3-2
CDR3 protein: CASSLRNYEQYF
CDR3 DNA: TGTGCCAGCAGCCTCAGAAACTACGAGCAGTACTTC

J gene: TRBJ1-2
clone size: many
D gene: TRBD1
V gene: TRBV5-4
CDR3 protein: CASSRTAGTGGVGYGYTF
CDR3 DNA: TGTGCCAGCAGCCGGACTGCCGGGACAGGGGGCGTGGGCTATGGCTACACCTTC

J gene: TRBJ1-1
clone size: .
D gene: .
V gene: TRBV14
CDR3 protein: CASSRQNTEAFF
CDR3 DNA: TGTGCCAGCAGCCGACAGAACACTGAAGCTTTCTTT

J gene: TRBJ2-7
clone size: .
D gene: .
V gene: TRBV6-5
CDR3 protein: CASSAPAGRSYEQYF
CDR3 DNA: TGTGCCAGCAGCGCTCCGGCGGGGCGATCCTACGAGCAGTACTTC

J gene: TRBJ1-5
clone size: .
D gene: .
V gene: TRBV3-1/TRBV3-2
CDR3 protein: CASSQDSGRGSNQPQHF
CDR3 DNA: TGTGCCAGCAGCCAAGATTCGGGCAGGGGTAGCAATCAGCCCCAGCATTTT

J gene: TRBJ2-2
clone size: .
D gene: TRBD1
V gene: TRBV4-1
CDR3 protein: CASSQRGTGDPGELFF
CDR3 DNA: TGCGCCAGCAGCCAGAGGGGGACAGGGGATCCCGGGGAGCTGTTTTTT

J gene: TRBJ1-1
clone size: .
D gene: .
V gene: TRBV6-5
CDR3 protein: CASIQSQQGNTEAFF
CDR3 DNA: TGTGCCAGCATTCAATCCCAACAGGGAAACACTGAAGCTTTCTTT

J gene: TRBJ2-7
clone size: .
D gene: .
V gene: TRBV28
CDR3 protein: CASSPFTGTPYEQYF
CDR3 DNA: TGTGCCAGCAGTCCCTTCACAGGGACCCCCTACGAGCAGTACTTC

J gene: TRBJ2-3
clone size: .
D gene: .
V gene: TRBV7-2
CDR3 protein: CASSLGTDTQYF
CDR3 DNA: TGTGCCAGCAGCTTAGGCACAGATACGCAGTATTTT

J gene: TRBJ2-7
clone size: .
D gene: .
V gene: TRBV5-1
CDR3 protein: CASSRRGTDEQYF
CDR3 DNA: TGCGCCAGCAGCCGCCGGGGGACTGACGAGCAGTACTTC

J gene: TRBJ1-6
clone size: .
D gene: .
V gene: TRBV4-2
CDR3 protein: CASSQGFAGEYSPLHF
CDR3 DNA: TGTGCCAGCAGCCAAGGTTTCGCAGGCGAGTACTCACCCCTCCACTTT

J gene: TRBJ2-7
clone size: .
D gene: TRBD2
V gene: TRBV5-6
CDR3 protein: CASSLYADSTSGGQYF
CDR3 DNA: TGTGCCAGCAGCTTGTACGCCGACTCAACTAGCGGTGGGCAGTACTTC

J gene: TRBJ1-5
clone size: .
D gene: .
V gene: TRBV19
CDR3 protein: CASSRDGQLWQPQHF
CDR3 DNA: TGTGCCAGTAGCCGGGATGGACAGCTATGGCAGCCCCAGCATTTT

J gene: TRBJ1-2
clone size: .
D gene: TRBD1
V gene: TRBV6-1
CDR3 protein: CASSEVSGDRAYGYTF
CDR3 DNA: TGTGCCAGCAGTGAAGTGTCCGGGGACAGGGCCTATGGCTACACCTTC

J gene: TRBJ1-3
clone size: few
D gene: .
V gene: TRBV5-6
CDR3 protein: CASSPRGVFTGNTIYF
CDR3 DNA: TGTGCCAGCAGCCCCCGGGGAGTGTTTACTGGAAACACCATATATTTT

J gene: TRBJ1-5
clone size: .
D gene: TRBD1
V gene: TRBV19
CDR3 protein: CASALQGEVGQPQHF
CDR3 DNA: TGTGCCAGTGCCCTTCAGGGGGAGGTAGGACAGCCCCAGCATTTT

J gene: TRBJ1-2
clone size: .
D gene: .
V gene: TRBV5-1
CDR3 protein: CASSISDGQRGYTF
CDR3 DNA: TGCGCCAGCAGCATATCCGACGGACAGCGAGGCTACACCTTC

J gene: TRBJ2-2
clone size: .
D gene: .
V gene: TRBV4-3
CDR3 protein: CASSPQDARPTGELFF
CDR3 DNA: TGCGCCAGCAGCCCGCAGGACGCCCGACCTACCGGGGAGCTGTTTTTT

J gene: TRBJ2-3
clone size: .
D gene: TRBD1
V gene: TRBV4-3
CDR3 protein: CASSQGTGHTDTQYF
CDR3 DNA: TGCGCCAGCAGCCAGGGGACAGGGCACACAGATACGCAGTATTTT

J gene: TRBJ2-5
clone size: .
D gene: TRBD1
V gene: TRBV25-1
CDR3 protein: CASSEPGQGDQETQYF
CDR3 DNA: TGTGCCAGCAGTGAACCGGGACAGGGAGACCAAGAGACCCAGTACTTC

J gene: TRBJ1-2
clone size: few
D gene: TRBD1
V gene: TRBV7-2
CDR3 protein: CASSSPAGGHYGYTF
CDR3 DNA: TGTGCCAGCAGCTCCCCGGCAGGGGGTCACTATGGCTACACCTTC

J gene: TRBJ1-3
clone size: .
D gene: .
V gene: TRBV2
CDR3 protein: CASSAQFSGNTIYF
CDR3 DNA: TGTGCCAGCAGTGCCCAATTCTCTGGAAACACCATATATTTT

J gene: TRBJ2-2
clone size: .
D gene: .
V gene: TRBV7-2
CDR3 protein: CASSIKLAGNTGELFF
CDR3 DNA: TGTGCCAGCAGCATAAAGCTAGCAGGGAACACCGGGGAGCTGTTTTTT

J gene: TRBJ1-2
clone size: once
D gene: TRBD1
V gene: TRBV19
CDR3 protein: CASSMRTGGPYGYTF
CDR3 DNA: TGTGCCAGTAGTATGCGGACAGGGGGCCCCTATGGCTACACCTTC

J gene: TRBJ1-6
clone size: .
D gene: .
V gene: TRBV19
CDR3 protein: CASSSQEGRRNSPLHF
CDR3 DNA: TGTGCCAGTAGTTCCCAAGAAGGTAGGAGGAATTCACCCCTCCACTTT

J gene: TRBJ1-3
clone size: .
D gene: .
V gene: TRBV9
CDR3 protein: CASSVVDRPRSGNTIYF
CDR3 DNA: TGTGCCAGCAGCGTAGTAGACAGGCCCCGATCTGGAAACACCATATATTTT

J gene: TRBJ2-3
clone size: few
D gene: .
V gene: TRBV10-2
CDR3 protein: CASKAQQFEQYF
CDR3 DNA: TGCGCCAGCAAGGCCCAGCAATTTGAGCAGTATTTT

J gene: TRBJ2-1
clone size: .
D gene: .
V gene: TRBV5-1
CDR3 protein: CASSPSRTTPINEQFF
CDR3 DNA: TGCGCCAGCAGCCCTTCGAGGACGACCCCCATCAATGAGCAGTTCTTC

J gene: TRBJ1-2
clone size: .
D gene: .
V gene: TRBV5-4
CDR3 protein: CASSPGQSNYGYTF
CDR3 DNA: TGTGCCAGCAGCCCGGGACAATCTAACTATGGCTACACCTTC

J gene: TRBJ1-2
clone size: .
D gene: TRBD1
V gene: TRBV16
CDR3 protein: CASSTGTGNYGYTF
CDR3 DNA: TGTGCCAGCAGCACCGGGACAGGGAACTATGGCTACACCTTC

J gene: TRBJ1-6
clone size: .
D gene: .
V gene: TRBV5-4
CDR3 protein: CASSLGQTLGSPLHF
CDR3 DNA: TGTGCCAGCAGCTTGGGGCAGACCTTAGGTTCACCCCTCCACTTT